The entry below gives a single T cell receptor beta chain sequence along with its context. As yet, its antigen is unknown. The PCR used 60 Vbeta and 13 Jbeta primers. Profiling relied on immunoSEQ multiplex PCR, and the TCRdb table lists in-frame clones only, not all of them. The sample contains 150,000 to 200,000 clones, around 73% of which appear only once. This specimen comes from a study of cytomegalovirus exposure and HLA in healthy donors. General observations from the study: Most TCR beta V segments were productive about 87% or about 30% of the time in an earlier analysis. Later analysis indicated greater clonal expansion among HLA-associated TCR beta chains than among equally common other chains.

The CDR3 runs 15 residues. Germline V CDR1 and CDR2: SGHRS, YFSETQ. Trimming took 1 base from V and 5 from J, leaving 15 bases between them. The material sequenced was PBMCs. V and J are TRBV5-1 and TRBJ2-5, with D perhaps matching TRBD2 (5 bases). The TCR was taken from a woman under 30 in good health and CMV-seropositive. CDR3 loop: CASSLYSSSKETQYF. Here the CDR3 DNA reads TGCGCCAGCAGCTTGTACTCTAGCTCAAAGGAGACCCAGTACTTC.